This TCR beta chain appears in the sequencing data of a study of T-cell memory formation after mild COVID-19. This CDR3 is built from 12 residues. With 1 base removed from V and 5 bases from J, the gap between germline ends came to 5 bases. CDR1 is SEHNR, CDR2 FQNEAQ, per germline (reference sequence). This clonotype was seen a handful of times. TCRdb re-derived calls from the 5' RACE reads in MiXCR, one entry per CDR3 protein. The sample holds about 470,000 distinct CDR3 sequences, approximately 23% seen once. The sequence came from an adult woman who had mild COVID-19 (a few samples of this study predate the infection). Cell type and time point are not known. The sequenced material came from PBMCs or a T cell subset sorted from them (not recorded which). V gene TRBV7-9 combines with J gene TRBJ2-5, with no clear D. CDR3 loop: CASSLGPETQYF. The CDR3 nucleotides are TGTGCCAGCAGCTTAGGTCCGGAGACCCAGTACTTC.